What follows are 27 T cell receptor beta chains derived from one specimen sequenced in a study of CD8 T cells in Susac syndrome. When the RNA was reverse transcribed, random hexamers were used with an input of 0.5 to 1 ug. TCRdb reprocessed the immunoSEQ multiplex PCR reads with MiXCR, giving one entry per CDR3 protein. The sample lists 150,000 to 180,000 distinct CDR3 sequences; about 95% were seen once. Sequenced material: CD8+ T cells from PBMCs. The receptors derive from a human donor with multiple sclerosis.

This chain uses TRBV30 with TRBJ1-4; 8 bases line up with TRBD1. V shed 2 bases, J shed 5 bases, and the junction held 7 bases outside the gene matches. The germline CDR1 and CDR2 sequences are GTSNPN and SVGIG (reference sequence). CDR3 size: 15 residues. CDR3 residues: CAWSPSGQENEKLFF. CDR3 DNA sequence: TGTGCCTGGAGTCCCTCGGGACAGGAAAATGAAAAACTGTTTTTT.

The CDR3 region is CSARNRIATDTQYF. The CDR3 DNA reads as TGCAGTGCCAGAAATCGGATAGCAACAGATACGCAGTATTTT. The chain carries TRBV20-1 and TRBJ2-3; D gene ambiguous. Per the germline V gene, CDR1 is DFQATT and CDR2 is SNEGSKA (reference sequence). CDR3 length equals 14 residues. Between the trimmed V and J ends, which lost 6 bases and 3 bases, there was a span of 16 bases.

CDR3 in amino acids: CASSRNGGLAGGQSSYNEQFF. For the CDR3, the DNA is TGTGCCAGCAGCCGTAACGGTGGACTAGCGGGGGGACAGAGCTCCTACAATGAGCAGTTCTTC. This chain connects TRBV11-2 to TRBJ2-1, with 14 bases aligning to TRBD2. CDR1 and CDR2 (germline): SGHAT, FQNNGV. The V and J ends lost 5 bases and 0 bases, in that order; junction bases with no gene match: 15. CDR3 length equals 21 residues.

The table lists this clonotype with a count of one. The chain employs TRBV12-3 or TRBV12-4 and TRBJ2-5; D might be TRBD2 (5 bases). V was trimmed by 4 bases and J by 0 bases, leaving 6 bases between them. This CDR3 comprises 13 residues. In DNA form, the CDR3 reads TGTGCCAGCAGTTGGCGGGACCAAGAGACCCAGTACTTC. Translation gives CASSWRDQETQYF.

This clonotype was counted a single time. This chain links TRBV3-1 with TRBJ1-6, with 8 bases identical to TRBD1. Germline values: CDR1 LGHDT, CDR2 YNNKEL (reference sequence). This CDR3 region has 16 residues. The ends lost 4 bases at V and 7 bases at J; junction bases unmatched: 9. CDR3 residues: CASSRLGQGGNSPLHF. The CDR3, as DNA: TGTGCCAGCAGCCGCCTTGGACAGGGAGGGAATTCACCCCTCCACTTT.

The chain uses TRBV12-3 or TRBV12-4 and TRBJ2-4; D is unclear. The CDR3 has 15 amino acids. V was pared by 3 bases and J by 2 bases, with 11 bases between. The CDR3 DNA follows: TGTGCCAGCAGTTTGACAATTATGACCAAAAACATTCAGTACTTC. Translating gives CASSLTIMTKNIQYF.

V and J are TRBV7-6 and TRBJ2-3; no firm D call. Trimming shortened V by 6 bases and J by 2 bases, and 15 bases separated the two germline ends. From germline, CDR1 is SGHVS and CDR2 FNYEAQ. The CDR3 extends over 15 amino acids. In DNA form, the CDR3 reads TGTGCCAGCAGGACCGAGCACTCTCCCACAGATACGCAGTATTTT. Translation: CASRTEHSPTDTQYF.

The J gene is TRBJ2-1, the V gene TRBV4-1; the match to TRBD1 covers 9 bases. Germline V lookup: CDR1 MGHRA, CDR2 YSYEKL. This CDR3 contains 15 residues. Losses at the gene ends were 1 base for V and 6 bases for J; bases not matched to a gene: 4. As DNA, the CDR3 is TGCGCCAGCAGCCAAGCCGGGACAGGGTCCAATGAGCAGTTCTTC. Translation gives CASSQAGTGSNEQFF.

This sequence joins TRBV6-4 and TRBJ2-3, with 7 nucleotides matching TRBD1. This CDR3 is 16 amino acids long. V was pared by 0 bases and J by 3 bases, with 6 bases of the junction left unmatched. The germline CDR1 and CDR2 sequences are MRHNA and SNTAGT. The CDR3 sequence: CASSDSGDSPTDTQYF. CDR3 nucleotide sequence: TGTGCCAGCAGTGACTCCGGGGACAGTCCGACAGATACGCAGTATTTT.

The J gene is TRBJ1-2, the V gene TRBV29-1; 9 bases agree with TRBD1. Losses at the gene ends were 7 bases for V and 2 bases for J; bases not matched to a gene: 5. The CDR3 is 13 residues long. Germline V gives CDR1 SQVTM, CDR2 ANQGSEA. The CDR3 sequence: CSADGQGNYGYTF. The CDR3 DNA is TGCAGCGCGGACGGACAGGGGAACTATGGCTACACCTTC.

In this sample, this clonotype turned up once. J is TRBJ2-1 and V is TRBV11-1; 8 bases fit TRBD1. There are 14 residues in the CDR3. Germline V lookup: CDR1 SGHAT, CDR2 FQDESV (reference sequence). With V trimmed by 3 bases and J by 7 bases, 5 bases remained unmatched. CDR3 sequence reads: CASSLSTGGNEQFF. The CDR3 bases are TGTGCCAGCAGCTTGTCCACAGGGGGGAATGAGCAGTTCTTC.

The J gene is TRBJ2-7, the V gene TRBV5-5; TRBD1 agrees at 9 bases. The CDR3 is 13 residues long. Germline loops: CDR1 SGHKS, CDR2 YYEKEE (reference sequence). Losses at the gene ends were 4 bases for V and 7 bases for J; bases not matched to a gene: 6. CDR3 DNA sequence: TGTGCCAGCAGCCCCTGGACAGGGGATGAGCAGTACGTC. This encodes CASSPWTGDEQYV.

The gene calls are TRBV14 and TRBJ2-1, with 9 nucleotides matching TRBD1. V was clipped by 4 bases and J by 4 bases; unmatched bases: 5. The CDR3 runs 15 residues. Germline CDR1 SGHDN, CDR2 FVKESK. In nucleotides, the CDR3 is TGTGCCAGCAGCCCCCGGGACAGGGAGTACAATGAGCAGTTCTTC. Protein product: CASSPRDREYNEQFF.

The chain uses TRBV9 and TRBJ2-7; D remains ambiguous. The CDR3 sequence is 14 residues long. Germline V gene lookup returns CDR1 SGDLS and CDR2 YYNGEE. V lost 2 bases and J lost 2, with 11 bases in between. The CDR3 nucleotides read TGTGCCAGCAGCGTCGGTGGGGAAACCTACGAGCAGTACTTC. Translation: CASSVGGETYEQYF.

The J gene is TRBJ1-1, the V gene TRBV20-1, with a possible D match to TRBD1 (6 bases). The CDR3 loop spans 17 amino acids. Trimming cost V 3 bases and J 1 base, with 21 bases left between them. The germline V gene has CDR1 DFQATT and CDR2 SNEGSKA (reference sequence). The CDR3 DNA reads as TGCAGTGCTAGTCATCCCCTGGGGGCGGGGGGGAACACTGAAGCTTTCTTT. Amino acid sequence: CSASHPLGAGGNTEAFF.

The chain uses TRBV27 and TRBJ1-2; tentatively, D is TRBD1 (6 bases). Germline CDR1 reads MNHEY; CDR2 reads SMNVEV (reference sequence). The CDR3 has 15 residues. Deletions cut 3 bases from V and 3 bases from J, with 14 bases between. DNA for the CDR3: TGTGCCAGCAGTTTTCTCGGACAGTCAGACTATGGCTACACCTTC. It translates to CASSFLGQSDYGYTF.

This clonotype was seen only once. This chain links TRBV13 with TRBJ2-5, with D possibly being TRBD1 (6 bases). This CDR3 is built from 12 residues. Germline values: CDR1 PRHDT, CDR2 FYEKMQ (reference sequence). Trimming took 5 bases from V and 2 from J, leaving 6 bases between them. The CDR3 region has the DNA TGTGCCAGCAGCGGACAGCAAGAGACCCAGTACTTC. Translation gives CASSGQQETQYF. Combining the CDR3 with reference TRBV13 and TRBJ2-5 gives the whole variable domain AAGVIQSPRHLIKEKRETATLKCYPIPRHDTVYWYQQGPGQDPQFLISFYEKMQSDKGSIPDRFSAQQFSDYHSELNMSSLELGDSALYFCASSGQQETQYFGPGTRLLVL.

This chain links TRBV29-1 with TRBJ2-7; D could derive from TRBD1 or TRBD2 (5 bases each). V lost 7 bases, J lost 6 bases, and 16 bases lay in between. Germline values: CDR1 SQVTM, CDR2 ANQGSEA. CDR3 length: 12 residues. DNA of the CDR3: TGCAGCGCCCGGGAAGGGGCAGGCGAGCAGTACTTC. The encoded protein is CSAREGAGEQYF.

V is TRBV7-9 and J is TRBJ2-3, with D perhaps matching TRBD2 (6 bases). The CDR3 is 19 residues long. V gave up 3 bases and J gave up 0 bases, with 22 bases separating them. The V gene's germline CDR1 is SEHNR and CDR2 FQNEAQ (reference sequence). CDR3 sequence reads: CASSLGSRVGGPSTDTQYF. CDR3 DNA: TGTGCCAGCAGCTTGGGCAGTCGTGTGGGGGGTCCTAGCACAGATACGCAGTATTTT.

The genes are TRBV4-1 and TRBJ1-5; the D is unclear. The CDR3 runs to 15 residues. V dropped 1 base and J dropped 7 bases, with 14 bases sitting between them. CDR1 is MGHRA, CDR2 YSYEKL, per germline. CDR3 bases: TGCGCCAGCAGCCAAGGGCCGCTGGTAGAACAGCCCCAGCATTTT. Its protein product is CASSQGPLVEQPQHF.

The chain uses TRBV3-1 and TRBJ1-2; D gene ambiguous. V was pared by 3 bases and J by 7 bases, with 18 bases between. The CDR3 covers 15 residues. The V gene's germline CDR1 is LGHDT and CDR2 YNNKEL (reference sequence). In DNA, the CDR3 is TGTGCCAGCAGCCAGTCCATCTCGGACGCGAGTGGCTACACCTTC. Encoded protein: CASSQSISDASGYTF.

This chain uses TRBV30 with TRBJ2-7; weak D call: TRBD1 (5 bases). Germline V lookup: CDR1 GTSNPN, CDR2 SVGIG (reference sequence). The CDR3 contains 13 residues. The V end was cut by 4 bases, the J end by 0 bases, with 10 bases between. CDR3 region: CAWTSGISYEQYF. In DNA, the CDR3 is TGTGCCTGGACGTCAGGGATCTCCTACGAGCAGTACTTC.

CDR3 region: CASSSIIGGNDGYTF. The DNA of the CDR3 is TGTGCCAGCAGTTCCATCATAGGGGGGAACGATGGCTACACCTTC. V and J are TRBV27 and TRBJ1-2; tentatively, D is TRBD1 (6 bases). The ends were cut back, 4 bases at V and 6 bases at J, with 18 bases in the middle. Germline V gives CDR1 MNHEY, CDR2 SMNVEV (reference sequence). The CDR3 length is 15 residues.

The count of this clonotype is one. This sequence joins TRBV12-5 and TRBJ2-3, with a tentative D call TRBD2 (7 bases). Trimming stripped 3 bases from V and 0 bases from J, with 19 bases between. CDR3 size: 18 residues. The germline CDR1 and CDR2 sequences are LGHNT and FRNRAP. The CDR3 loop is CASGFRSAGAVSTDTQYF. The DNA for the CDR3 is TGTGCTAGTGGTTTTCGCTCGGCGGGGGCCGTTAGCACAGATACGCAGTATTTT.

The rearrangement uses TRBV7-3 and TRBJ1-1; no clear D gene. CDR3 length: 15 amino acids. Looked up from germline, CDR1 is SGHTA and CDR2 is FQGTGA. V was pared by 2 bases and J by 1 base, with 11 bases between. The CDR3 bases are TGTGCCAGCAGCTTAGGTCGTTTGGGGAACACTGAAGCTTTCTTT. Its protein product is CASSLGRLGNTEAFF.

The chain has TRBV30 and TRBJ2-1; 11 bases agree with TRBD2. The germline V gene encodes CDR1 GTSNPN and CDR2 SVGIG (reference sequence). The CDR3 is 13 amino acids. With 5 bases clipped from V and 9 bases from J, the junction kept 6 bases outside the gene matches. The CDR3 nucleotides are TGTGCCTGGGATAGCGGGGGGGTCATTGAGCAGTTCTTC. Its protein product is CAWDSGGVIEQFF.

The chain is built from TRBV19 and TRBJ1-5; D is unclear. Germline V lookup: CDR1 LNHDA, CDR2 SQIVND (reference sequence). The CDR3 is made up of 16 amino acids. V lost 3 bases to trimming and J lost 6 bases, with 18 bases between them. The CDR3 spells CASSMDPPHVGQPQHF. The CDR3 region has the DNA TGTGCCAGTAGTATGGACCCACCACACGTTGGTCAGCCCCAGCATTTT.